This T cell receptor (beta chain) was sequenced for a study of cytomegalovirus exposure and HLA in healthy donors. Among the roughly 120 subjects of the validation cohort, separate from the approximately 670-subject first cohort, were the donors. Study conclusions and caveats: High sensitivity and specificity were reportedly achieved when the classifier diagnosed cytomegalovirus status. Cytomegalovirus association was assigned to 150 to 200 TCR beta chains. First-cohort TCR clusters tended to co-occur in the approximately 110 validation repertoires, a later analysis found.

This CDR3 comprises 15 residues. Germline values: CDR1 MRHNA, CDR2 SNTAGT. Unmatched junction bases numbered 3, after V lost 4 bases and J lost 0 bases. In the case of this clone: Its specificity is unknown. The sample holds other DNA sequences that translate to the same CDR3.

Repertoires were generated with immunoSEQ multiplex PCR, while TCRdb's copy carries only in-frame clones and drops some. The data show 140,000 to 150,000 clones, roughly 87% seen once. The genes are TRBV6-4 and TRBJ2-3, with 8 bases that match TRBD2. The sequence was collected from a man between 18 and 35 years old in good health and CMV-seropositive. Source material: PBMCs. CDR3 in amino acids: CASSGLAGSTDTQYF. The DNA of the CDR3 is TGTGCCAGCAGTGGGCTAGCGGGTAGCACAGATACGCAGTATTTT.